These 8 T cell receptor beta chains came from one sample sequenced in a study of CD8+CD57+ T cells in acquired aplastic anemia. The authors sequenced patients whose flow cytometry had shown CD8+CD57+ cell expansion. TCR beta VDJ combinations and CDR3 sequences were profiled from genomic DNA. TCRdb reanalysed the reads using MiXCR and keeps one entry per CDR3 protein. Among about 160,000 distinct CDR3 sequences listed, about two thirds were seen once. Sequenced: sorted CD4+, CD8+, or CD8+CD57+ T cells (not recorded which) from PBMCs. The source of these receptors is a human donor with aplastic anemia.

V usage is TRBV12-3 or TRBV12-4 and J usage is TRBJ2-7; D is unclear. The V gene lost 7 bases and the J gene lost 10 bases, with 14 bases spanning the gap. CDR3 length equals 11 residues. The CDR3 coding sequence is TGTGCCAGCACTTCCTCACGTGGTCAGTACTTC. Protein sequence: CASTSSRGQYF.

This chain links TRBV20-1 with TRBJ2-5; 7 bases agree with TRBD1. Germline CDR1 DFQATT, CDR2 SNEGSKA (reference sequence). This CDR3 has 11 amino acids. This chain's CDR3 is CSPTGQETQYF. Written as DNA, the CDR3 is TGCAGCCCGACAGGGCAAGAGACCCAGTACTTC.

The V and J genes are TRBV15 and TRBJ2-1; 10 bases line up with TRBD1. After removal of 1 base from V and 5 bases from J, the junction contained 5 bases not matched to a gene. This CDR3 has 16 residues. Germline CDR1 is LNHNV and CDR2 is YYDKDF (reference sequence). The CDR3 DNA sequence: TGTGCCACCAGCAGAGTCCGGGACAGGGGAAACAATGAGCAGTTCTTC. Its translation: CATSRVRDRGNNEQFF.

CDR3 DNA: TGTGCCAGCAGGGAAAGGGGACGGAATGAGCAGTTCTTC. Translating gives CASRERGRNEQFF. The genes are TRBV12-3 or TRBV12-4 and TRBJ2-1; D possibly uses TRBD1 or TRBD2 (5 bases each). This CDR3 has 13 residues. V was trimmed by 6 bases and J by 7 bases, leaving 13 bases between them.

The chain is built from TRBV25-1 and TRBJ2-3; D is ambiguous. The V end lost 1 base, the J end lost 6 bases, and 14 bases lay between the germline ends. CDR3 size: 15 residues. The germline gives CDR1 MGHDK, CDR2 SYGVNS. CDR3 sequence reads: CASSELGPVRDTQYF. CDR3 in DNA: TGTGCCAGCAGTGAATTAGGGCCGGTCCGTGATACGCAGTATTTT.

CDR3 loop: CASTQGSYTEAFF. In DNA form, the CDR3 reads TGTGCCAGCACCCAGGGTAGCTACACTGAAGCTTTCTTT. The chain uses TRBV7-9 and TRBJ1-1; the D gene is possibly TRBD1 (5 bases). Per germline, CDR1 SEHNR and CDR2 FQNEAQ (reference sequence). The ends were cut back, 7 bases at V and 3 bases at J, with 12 bases in the middle. The CDR3 has 13 residues.

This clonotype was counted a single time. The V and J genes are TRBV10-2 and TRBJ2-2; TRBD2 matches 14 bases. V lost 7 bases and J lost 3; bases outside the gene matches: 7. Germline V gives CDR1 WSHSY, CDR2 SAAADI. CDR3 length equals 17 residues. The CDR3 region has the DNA TGCGCCAGCACGGGACTAGCGGGAGAACCGGACACCGGGGAGCTGTTTTTT. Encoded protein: CASTGLAGEPDTGELFF.

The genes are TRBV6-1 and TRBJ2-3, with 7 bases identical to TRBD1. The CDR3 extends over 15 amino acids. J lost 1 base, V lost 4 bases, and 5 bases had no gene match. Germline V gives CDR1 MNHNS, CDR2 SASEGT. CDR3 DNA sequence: TGTGCCAGCAGTGGGTTGGGGACAGGCACAGATACGCAGTATTTT. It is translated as CASSGLGTGTDTQYF.